One and the same sample provided the 17 T cell receptor beta chains below, sequenced in a study of T cell repertoires in cytomegalovirus infection (dated by TCRdb to 2018 to 2020). These reads were obtained on an Illumina HiSeq 1500. In TCRdb, the public reads were trimmed at Q25 with fastp and aligned with MiXCR, with productive beta chains retained. CDR3 protein duplicates are merged, each entry listing the most common genes and DNA. In this sample the table shows over 45,000 distinct CDR3 sequences, around 21% of which occur a single time. The ten largest clones take up roughly 50% of the sample. The treatment or condition tag for this specimen amounts to: in vitro stimulation with specific CMV peptide epitopes to enrich CMV-specific T cells. These receptors have no known antigen. Sequencing used CD8+ T cells from cultured PBMCs, obtained from culture after CMV antigen stimulation. These receptors were collected from a human donor in good health (CMV status not recorded). Some clones in this sample may be carry-over from other donors' samples.

The genes are TRBV6-5 and TRBJ2-1; possibly TRBD1 or TRBD2 for D (6 bases each). CDR3 length: 13 residues. V lost 6 bases and J 11 bases, leaving 17 bases between the germline ends. Per the germline V gene, CDR1 is MNHEY and CDR2 is SVGAGI. The CDR3 spells CASRLKGGNQQFF. CDR3 DNA: TGTGCCAGCAGACTCAAGGGGGGCAACCAGCAGTTCTTC.

The chain links TRBV6-2 or TRBV6-3 to TRBJ2-1; 7 nucleotides agree with TRBD1. The CDR3 spans 19 residues. Germline V gives CDR1 MNHEY, CDR2 SVGEGT. V was pared by 6 bases and J by 0 bases, with 17 bases of the junction left unmatched. The CDR3 is CASSRLTGMVKSSYNEQFF. CDR3 DNA: TGTGCCAGCAGCCGATTGACAGGGATGGTAAAGAGCTCCTACAATGAGCAGTTCTTC.

This clonotype is judged medium-sized. The chain uses TRBV7-2 and TRBJ2-3; D unresolved. This CDR3 is built from 15 residues. The ends were cut back, 1 base at V and 0 bases at J, with 8 bases in the middle. The germline V gene encodes CDR1 SGHTA and CDR2 FQGNSA. The chain's CDR3 is CASSLEGISTDTQYF. The CDR3 bases are TGTGCCAGCAGCTTAGAGGGAATTAGCACAGATACGCAGTATTTT.

This clonotype has at least ten counts. The V call is TRBV6-2 or TRBV6-3, the J call TRBJ2-7; 8 bases agree with TRBD2. The V gene end was trimmed by 0 bases and the J gene end by 3 bases; junction bases not matched to a gene: 7. Germline loops: CDR1 MNHEY, CDR2 SVGEGT. This CDR3 is 16 amino acids long. CDR3 in amino acids: CASSYSRNSGDYEQYF. The CDR3 DNA follows: TGTGCCAGCAGTTACTCGAGGAATAGCGGGGACTACGAGCAGTACTTC.

This clonotype showed up many times. The CDR3 coding sequence is TGTGCCAGCAGCTGGGGACAGGGGTGGGAGACCCAGTACTTC. This codes for CASSWGQGWETQYF. The chain has TRBV6-2 or TRBV6-3 and TRBJ2-5; 10 bases agree with TRBD1. Trimming at V came to 6 bases and at J to 5 bases, leaving 6 bases not matched to a gene. Looked up from germline, CDR1 is MNHEY and CDR2 is SVGEGT. The CDR3 has 14 amino acids.

J is TRBJ1-4 and V is TRBV27; D perhaps matches TRBD1 (6 bases). In germline, CDR1 is MNHEY, CDR2 SMNVEV (reference sequence). The CDR3 is 15 amino acids. The V end lost 5 bases, the J end lost 4 bases, and 14 bases lay between the germline ends. CDR3 in amino acids: CASSTLQGINEKLFF. CDR3 nucleotides: TGTGCCAGCAGTACCTTACAGGGAATTAATGAAAAACTGTTTTTT.

This chain connects TRBV27 to TRBJ2-2; a weak D match, TRBD1 (6 bases). The V gene's germline CDR1 is MNHEY and CDR2 SMNVEV (reference sequence). V dropped 7 bases and J dropped 7 bases, with 13 bases sitting between them. The CDR3 spans 13 residues. In DNA, the CDR3 is TGTGCCAGCATTCCAGGGGCGGGCGGGGAGCTGTTTTTT. Translated, it gives CASIPGAGGELFF.

This clonotype was detected many times. This chain uses TRBV7-9 with TRBJ2-7; D gene ambiguous. V shed 4 bases and J shed 5 bases, with 18 bases lying between them. CDR1 is SEHNR and CDR2 is FQNEAQ in the germline V gene (reference sequence). The CDR3 length is 15 residues. The CDR3 nucleotides read TGTGCCAGCAGCTCTGGGCAGAATGGGGTCCACGAGCAGTACTTC. Encoded protein: CASSSGQNGVHEQYF.

This clonotype was observed at least ten times. The chain links TRBV11-2 to TRBJ2-1; D unclear. Between the trimmed V and J ends, which lost 1 base and 6 bases, there was a span of 13 bases. Per the germline V gene, CDR1 is SGHAT and CDR2 is FQNNGV. The CDR3 runs to 15 residues. DNA for the CDR3: TGTGCCAGCAGCTTAGTGGCAGAAATCGTCAATGAGCAGTTCTTC. It encodes CASSLVAEIVNEQFF. The full variable domain, its missing parts supplied by reference TRBV11-2 and TRBJ2-1, is EAGVAQSPRYKIIEKRQSVAFWCNPISGHATLYWYQQILGQGPKLLIQFQNNGVVDDSQLPKDRFSAERLKGVDSTLKIQPAKLEDSAVYLCASSLVAEIVNEQFFGPGTRLTVL.

Regarding this clonotype: Its ends do not fully match the called genes, so a read error is possible. The V gene is TRBV6-2 or TRBV6-3, the J gene TRBJ2-6, with a weak D call TRBD1 (5 bases). The CDR3 is 14 residues long. CDR1 is MNHEY, CDR2 SVGEGT, per germline. The CDR3 loop reads CASSRVSGANILTF. In DNA form, the CDR3 reads TGTGCCAGCAGCCGCGTTTCTGGGGCCAACATCCTGACTTTC.

This clonotype has at least ten counts. The chain links TRBV12-3 or TRBV12-4 to TRBJ2-5; TRBD1 matches at 8 bases. The junction had 14 bases not matched to a gene; V was cut back by 4 bases and J by 4 bases. The length of the CDR3 is 17 residues. The CDR3 here is CASSSPLPRQGLETQYF. The CDR3, as DNA: TGTGCCAGCAGTTCTCCCTTACCGCGACAGGGGTTAGAGACCCAGTACTTC.

This clonotype was found many times. This chain's CDR3 is CASSLARAGITGELFF. The CDR3 coding sequence is TGTGCCAGCAGTTTAGCGCGGGCAGGGATCACCGGGGAGCTGTTTTTT. This chain connects TRBV12-3 or TRBV12-4 to TRBJ2-2, with D perhaps being TRBD1 or TRBD2 (5 bases each). V gave up 0 bases and J gave up 4 bases, with 12 bases separating them. The CDR3 contains 16 residues.

This clonotype has a handful of counts. The chain combines TRBV7-9 with TRBJ2-2; D ambiguous. Germline V gene sequence: CDR1 SEHNR, CDR2 FQNEAQ (reference sequence). The length of the CDR3 is 14 residues. Trimming took 1 base from V and 1 from J, leaving 4 bases between them. The CDR3 DNA is TGTGCCAGCAGCTTAGAACAGAACACCGGGGAGCTGTTTTTT. Residues: CASSLEQNTGELFF.

The chain joins TRBV6-2 or TRBV6-3 to TRBJ2-2; D is ambiguous. Germline V gene lookup returns CDR1 MNHEY and CDR2 SVGEGT. Trimming removed 2 bases at V and 6 bases at J, with 4 bases between. This CDR3 comprises 12 residues. CDR3 loop: CASSYGPGELFF. The DNA for the CDR3 is TGTGCCAGCAGTTACGGTCCCGGGGAGCTGTTTTTT.

This clonotype was observed many times. The V gene is TRBV24-1, the J gene TRBJ2-3; the match to TRBD2 covers 8 bases. Germline-derived CDR1 and CDR2 are KGHDR and SFDVKD. The CDR3 length is 15 residues. The V and J ends lost 9 bases and 2 bases, in that order; junction bases with no gene match: 9. In DNA, the CDR3 is TGTGCCACCCAGGGGCGGGAGGTAGACACAGATACGCAGTATTTT. This codes for CATQGREVDTDTQYF.

This clonotype was seen many times. This chain links TRBV6-2 or TRBV6-3 with TRBJ2-1; D perhaps matches TRBD2 (5 bases). This CDR3 region has 13 residues. V lost 4 bases and J 5 bases, leaving 9 bases between the germline ends. The V gene's germline CDR1 is MNHEY and CDR2 SVGEGT. The CDR3 sequence is CASSSGLNNEQFF. The CDR3 coding sequence is TGTGCCAGCAGTTCCGGACTCAACAATGAGCAGTTCTTC.

The chain carries TRBV6-6 and TRBJ2-7; no firm D call. Germline V CDR1 and CDR2: MNHNY, SVGAGI (reference sequence). Deletions cut 6 bases from V and 0 bases from J, with 9 bases between. The CDR3 sequence is 13 residues long. The CDR3, as DNA: TGTGCCAGCAGAGACCAGATCTCCTACGAGCAGTACTTC. Translation: CASRDQISYEQYF.